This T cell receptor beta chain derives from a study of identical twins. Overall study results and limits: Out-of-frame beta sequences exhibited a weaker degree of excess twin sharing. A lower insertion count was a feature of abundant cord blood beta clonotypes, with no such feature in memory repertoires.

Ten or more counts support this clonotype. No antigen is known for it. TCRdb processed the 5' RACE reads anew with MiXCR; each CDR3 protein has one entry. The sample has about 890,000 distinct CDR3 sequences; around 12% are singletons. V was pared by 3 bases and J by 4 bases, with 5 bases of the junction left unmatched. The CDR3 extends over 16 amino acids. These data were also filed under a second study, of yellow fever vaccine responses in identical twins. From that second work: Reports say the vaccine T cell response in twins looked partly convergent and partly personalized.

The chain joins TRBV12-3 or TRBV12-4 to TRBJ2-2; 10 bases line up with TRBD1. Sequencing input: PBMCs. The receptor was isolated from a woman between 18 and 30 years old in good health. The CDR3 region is CASSFSRDRGTGELFF. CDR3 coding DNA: TGTGCCAGCAGTTTCTCTCGGGACAGGGGCACCGGGGAGCTGTTTTTT.